The present T cell receptor beta chain was sequenced within a study of T cells in tumors after PD-1 blockade. Whole-study context: Treatment was either pembrolizumab 200 mg every 3 weeks or cemiplimab 350 mg every 2 weeks.

Input was about 600 ng to 6,004 ng of genomic DNA from tumor or blood. TCRdb keeps only in-frame clones here, not all; method: immunoSEQ multiplex PCR. Among fewer than 35,000 clones, around 78% were seen once, and the ten largest hold 30% to 40%. The germline CDR1 and CDR2 sequences are SGHTA and FQGNSA. The V gene lost 5 bases and the J gene lost 2 bases, with 10 bases spanning the gap. The CDR3 runs to 13 residues. The input for sequencing was PBMCs, taken before anti-PD-1 treatment. The receptor was derived from a human donor with basal cell carcinoma. This sequence joins TRBV7-2 and TRBJ2-7, with D possibly matching TRBD2 (6 bases). The CDR3, as DNA: TGTGCCAGCAGCGCGGGACTGCCCTACGAGCAGTACTTC. This sequence encodes CASSAGLPYEQYF.